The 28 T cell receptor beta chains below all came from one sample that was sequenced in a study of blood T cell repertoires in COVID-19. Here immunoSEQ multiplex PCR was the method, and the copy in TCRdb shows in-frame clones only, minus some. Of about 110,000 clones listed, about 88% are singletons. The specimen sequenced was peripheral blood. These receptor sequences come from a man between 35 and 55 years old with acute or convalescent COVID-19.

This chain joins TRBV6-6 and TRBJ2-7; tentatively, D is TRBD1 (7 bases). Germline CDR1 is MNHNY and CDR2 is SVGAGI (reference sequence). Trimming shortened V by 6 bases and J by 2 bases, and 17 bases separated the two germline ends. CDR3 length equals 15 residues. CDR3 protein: CASRRTTGAPYEQYF. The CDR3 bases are TGTGCCAGCAGGCGGACTACAGGGGCCCCCTACGAGCAGTACTTC.

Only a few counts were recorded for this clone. CDR3 sequence (DNA): TGTGCCAGCAGCCAAGGAGTAAAGGAGACCCAGTACTTC. Amino acid sequence: CASSQGVKETQYF. The chain combines TRBV4-2 with TRBJ2-5; no definite D call. The CDR3 runs 13 residues. Trimming removed 1 base from V and 5 bases from J, with 8 bases in between. Germline lookup yields CDR1 LGHNA and CDR2 YNFKEQ.

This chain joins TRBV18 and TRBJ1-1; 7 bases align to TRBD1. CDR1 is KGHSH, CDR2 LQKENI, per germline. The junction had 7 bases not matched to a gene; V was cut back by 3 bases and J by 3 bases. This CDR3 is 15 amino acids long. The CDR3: CASSPDRVSHTEAFF. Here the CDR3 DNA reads TGTGCCAGCTCACCCGACAGGGTGTCGCACACTGAAGCTTTCTTT.

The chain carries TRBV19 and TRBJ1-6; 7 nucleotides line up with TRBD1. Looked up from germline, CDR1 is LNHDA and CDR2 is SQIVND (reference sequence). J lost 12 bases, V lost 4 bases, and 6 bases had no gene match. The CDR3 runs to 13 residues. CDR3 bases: TGTGCCAGTAGTAAGCCGGGACAGATACCCCTCCACTTT. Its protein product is CASSKPGQIPLHF.

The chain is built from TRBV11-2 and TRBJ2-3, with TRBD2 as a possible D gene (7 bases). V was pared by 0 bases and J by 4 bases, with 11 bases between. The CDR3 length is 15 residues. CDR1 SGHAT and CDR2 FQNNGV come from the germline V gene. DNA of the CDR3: TGTGCCAGCAGCTTAGACGGGGGGCGGGCAGATACGCAGTATTTT. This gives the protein CASSLDGGRADTQYF.

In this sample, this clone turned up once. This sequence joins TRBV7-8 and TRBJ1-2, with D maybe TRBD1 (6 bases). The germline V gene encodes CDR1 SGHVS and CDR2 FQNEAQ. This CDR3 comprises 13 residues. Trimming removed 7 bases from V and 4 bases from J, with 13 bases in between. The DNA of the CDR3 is TGTGCCAGCACCGTCGGACAGTTCTATGGCTACACCTTC. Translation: CASTVGQFYGYTF.

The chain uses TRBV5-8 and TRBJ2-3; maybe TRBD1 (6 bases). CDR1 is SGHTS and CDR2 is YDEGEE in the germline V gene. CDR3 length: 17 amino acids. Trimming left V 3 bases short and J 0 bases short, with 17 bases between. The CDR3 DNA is TGTGCCAGCAGCTCCTGGGGGCGAGGATCTAGCACAGATACGCAGTATTTT. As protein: CASSSWGRGSSTDTQYF.

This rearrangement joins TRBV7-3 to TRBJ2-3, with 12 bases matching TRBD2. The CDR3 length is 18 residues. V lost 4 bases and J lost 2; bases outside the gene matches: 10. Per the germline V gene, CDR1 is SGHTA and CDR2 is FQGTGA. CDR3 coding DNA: TGTGCCAGCAGCTCTTCTAGCGGGGGGGCCCCCCACACAGATACGCAGTATTTT. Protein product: CASSSSSGGAPHTDTQYF.

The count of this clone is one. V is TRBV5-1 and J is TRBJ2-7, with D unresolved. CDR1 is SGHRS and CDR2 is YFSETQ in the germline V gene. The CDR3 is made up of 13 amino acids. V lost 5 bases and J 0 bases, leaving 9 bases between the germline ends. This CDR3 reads CASRSLDSYEQYF. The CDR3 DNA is TGCGCCAGCAGGAGCCTTGACTCCTACGAGCAGTACTTC. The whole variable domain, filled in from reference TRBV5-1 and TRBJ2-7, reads KAGVTQTPRYLIKTRGQQVTLSCSPISGHRSVSWYQQTPGQGLQFLFEYFSETQRNKGNFPGRFSGRQFSNSRSEMNVSTLELGDSALYLCASRSLDSYEQYFGPGTRLTVT.

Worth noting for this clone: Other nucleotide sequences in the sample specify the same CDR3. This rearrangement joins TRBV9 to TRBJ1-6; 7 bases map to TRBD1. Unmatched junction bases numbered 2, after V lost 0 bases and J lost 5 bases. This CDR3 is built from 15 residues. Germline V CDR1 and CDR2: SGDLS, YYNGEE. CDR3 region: CASSVGGQDNSPLHF. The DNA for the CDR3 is TGTGCCAGCAGCGTAGGCGGACAGGATAATTCACCCCTCCACTTT. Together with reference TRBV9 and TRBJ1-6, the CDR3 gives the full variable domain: DSGVTQTPKHLITATGQRVTLRCSPRSGDLSVYWYQQSLDQGLQFLIQYYNGEERAKGNILERFSAQQFPDLHSELNLSSLELGDSALYFCASSVGGQDNSPLHFGNGTRLTVT.

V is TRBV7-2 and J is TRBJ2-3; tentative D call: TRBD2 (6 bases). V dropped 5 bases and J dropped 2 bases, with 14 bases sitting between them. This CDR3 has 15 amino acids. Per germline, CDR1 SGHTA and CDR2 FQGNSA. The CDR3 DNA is TGTGCCAGCAGCCTCCAGGGACTCTACACAGATACGCAGTATTTT. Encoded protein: CASSLQGLYTDTQYF.

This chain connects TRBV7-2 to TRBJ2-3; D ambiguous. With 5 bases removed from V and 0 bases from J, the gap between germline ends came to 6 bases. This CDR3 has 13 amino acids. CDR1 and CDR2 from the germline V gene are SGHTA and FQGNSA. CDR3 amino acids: CASSPASTDTQYF. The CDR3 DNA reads TGTGCCAGCAGCCCCGCGAGCACAGATACGCAGTATTTT.

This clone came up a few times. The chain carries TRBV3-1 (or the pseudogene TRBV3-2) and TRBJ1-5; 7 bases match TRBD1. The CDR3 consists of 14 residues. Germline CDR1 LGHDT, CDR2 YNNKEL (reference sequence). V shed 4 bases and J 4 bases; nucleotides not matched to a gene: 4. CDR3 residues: CASSPTGRNQPQHF. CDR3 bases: TGTGCCAGCAGCCCGACAGGGCGGAATCAGCCCCAGCATTTT.

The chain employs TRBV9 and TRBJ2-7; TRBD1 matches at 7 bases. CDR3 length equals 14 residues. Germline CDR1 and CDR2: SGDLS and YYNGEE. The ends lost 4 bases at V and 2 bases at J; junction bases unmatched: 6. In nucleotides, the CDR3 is TGTGCCAGCAGCCCTACAGGGGCGGCCTACGAGCAGTACTTC. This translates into CASSPTGAAYEQYF.

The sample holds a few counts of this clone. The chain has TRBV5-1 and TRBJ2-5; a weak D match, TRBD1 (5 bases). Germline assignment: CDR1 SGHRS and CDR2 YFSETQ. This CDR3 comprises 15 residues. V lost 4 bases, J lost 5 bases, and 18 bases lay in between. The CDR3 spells CASSELQGFWETQYF. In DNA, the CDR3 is TGCGCCAGCAGCGAGTTGCAGGGATTCTGGGAGACCCAGTACTTC. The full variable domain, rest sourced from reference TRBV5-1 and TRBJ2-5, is KAGVTQTPRYLIKTRGQQVTLSCSPISGHRSVSWYQQTPGQGLQFLFEYFSETQRNKGNFPGRFSGRQFSNSRSEMNVSTLELGDSALYLCASSELQGFWETQYFGPGTRLLVL.

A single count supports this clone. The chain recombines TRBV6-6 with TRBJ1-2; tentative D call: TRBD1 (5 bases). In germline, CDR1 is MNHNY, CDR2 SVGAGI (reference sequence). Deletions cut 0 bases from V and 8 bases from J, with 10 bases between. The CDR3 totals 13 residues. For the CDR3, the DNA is TGTGCCAGCAGTTACTCGAAAGGGGCGGGCTACACCTTC. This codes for CASSYSKGAGYTF.

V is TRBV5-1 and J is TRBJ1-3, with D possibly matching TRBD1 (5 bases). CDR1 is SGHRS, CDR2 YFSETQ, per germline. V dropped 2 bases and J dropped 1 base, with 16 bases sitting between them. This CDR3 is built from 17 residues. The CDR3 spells CASSLGASVGSGNTIYF. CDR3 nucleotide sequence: TGCGCCAGCAGCTTAGGGGCCTCGGTAGGGTCTGGAAACACCATATATTTT.

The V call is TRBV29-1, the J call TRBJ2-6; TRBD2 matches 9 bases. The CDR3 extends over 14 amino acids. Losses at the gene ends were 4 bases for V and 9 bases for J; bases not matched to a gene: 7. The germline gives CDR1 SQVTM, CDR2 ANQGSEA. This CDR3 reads CSVGLADLGNVLTF. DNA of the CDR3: TGCAGCGTTGGACTAGCGGACCTGGGCAACGTCCTGACTTTC.

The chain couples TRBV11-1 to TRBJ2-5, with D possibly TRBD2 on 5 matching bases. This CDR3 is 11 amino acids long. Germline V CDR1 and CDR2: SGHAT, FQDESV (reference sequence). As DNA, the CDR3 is TGTGCTATCGGGGTTTTGGAGACCCAGTACTTC. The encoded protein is CAIGVLETQYF.

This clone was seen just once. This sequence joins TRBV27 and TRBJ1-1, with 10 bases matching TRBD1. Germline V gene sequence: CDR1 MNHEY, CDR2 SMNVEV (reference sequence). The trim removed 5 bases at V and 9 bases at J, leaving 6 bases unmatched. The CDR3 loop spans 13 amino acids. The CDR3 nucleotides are TGTGCCAGCAGTCTGCTGACAGGGGGCAAAGCTTTCTTT. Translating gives CASSLLTGGKAFF.

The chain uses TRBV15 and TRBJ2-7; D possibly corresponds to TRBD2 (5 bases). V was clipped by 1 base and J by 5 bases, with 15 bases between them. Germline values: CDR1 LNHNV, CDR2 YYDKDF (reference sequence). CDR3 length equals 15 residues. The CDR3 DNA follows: TGTGCCACCAGCAGAGGTTACCGGGATCTGAACGAGCAGTACTTC. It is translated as CATSRGYRDLNEQYF.

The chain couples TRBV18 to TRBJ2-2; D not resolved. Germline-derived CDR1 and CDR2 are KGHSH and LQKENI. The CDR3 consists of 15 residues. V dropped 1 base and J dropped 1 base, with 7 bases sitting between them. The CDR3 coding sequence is TGTGCCAGCTCACCACTCGGGTTGAACACCGGGGAGCTGTTTTTT. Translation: CASSPLGLNTGELFF.

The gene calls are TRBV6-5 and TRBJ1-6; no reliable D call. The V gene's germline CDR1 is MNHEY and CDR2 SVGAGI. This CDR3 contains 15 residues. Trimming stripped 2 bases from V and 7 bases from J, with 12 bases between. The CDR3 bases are TGTGCCAGCAGTTACCGACGGGAAGGAAATTCACCCCTCCACTTT. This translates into CASSYRREGNSPLHF.

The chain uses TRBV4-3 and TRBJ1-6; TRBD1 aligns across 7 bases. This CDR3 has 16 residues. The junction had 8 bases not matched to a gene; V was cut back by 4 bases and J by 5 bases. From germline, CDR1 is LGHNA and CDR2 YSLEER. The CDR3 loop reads CASSRQWDSNNSPLHF. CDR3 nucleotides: TGCGCCAGCAGCCGACAATGGGACAGTAATAATTCACCCCTCCACTTT.

The chain's CDR3 is CASSLGLAGGHGEQFF. CDR3 nucleotides: TGTGCCAGCAGCTTAGGGCTAGCGGGGGGGCATGGTGAGCAGTTCTTC. The V and J genes are TRBV7-9 and TRBJ2-1, with TRBD2 matching over 12 bases. The CDR3 runs 16 residues. The V gene's germline CDR1 is SEHNR and CDR2 FQNEAQ (reference sequence). With 1 base clipped from V and 9 bases from J, the junction kept 7 bases outside the gene matches.

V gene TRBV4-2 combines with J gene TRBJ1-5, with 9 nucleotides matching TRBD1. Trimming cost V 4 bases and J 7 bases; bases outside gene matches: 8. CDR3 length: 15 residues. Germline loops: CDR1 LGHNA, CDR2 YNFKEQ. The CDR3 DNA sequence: TGTGCCAGCAGCCCGGGACAGGGACAGGGCCAGCCCCAGCATTTT. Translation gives CASSPGQGQGQPQHF.

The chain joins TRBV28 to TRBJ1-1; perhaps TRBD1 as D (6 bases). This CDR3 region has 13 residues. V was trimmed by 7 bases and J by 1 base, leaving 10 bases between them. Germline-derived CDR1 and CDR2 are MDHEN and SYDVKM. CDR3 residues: CASTTGPNTEAFF. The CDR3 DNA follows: TGTGCCAGCACGACAGGACCGAACACTGAAGCTTTCTTT.

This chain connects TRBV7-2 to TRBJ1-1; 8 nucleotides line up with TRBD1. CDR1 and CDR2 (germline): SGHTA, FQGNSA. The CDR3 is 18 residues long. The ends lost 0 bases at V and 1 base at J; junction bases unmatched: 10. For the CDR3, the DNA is TGTGCCAGCAGCTTAGCCTTGCAGAAGACAGGGGCGAACACTGAAGCTTTCTTT. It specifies CASSLALQKTGANTEAFF.